These T cell receptor beta chains were read from a single sample in a study of naive CD8 T cells in extremely preterm neonates. This table comes from immunoSEQ multiplex PCR, and its TCRdb copy is limited to in-frame clones, with some not included. The sample records tens of thousands of clones, 70% to 90% being singletons. Specimen: naive CD8+ T cells from cord blood. The receptors were sampled from a boy who was born preterm. The CDR3 runs from the conserved cysteine through the conserved F or W. A D gene is named only where the DNA matches it firmly. Clone size is given for some rows only: seen once, a few or many times, or a class if the clone is expanded.

TRBD1	TRBV13	TRBJ1-1	NA	TGTGCCAGCAGCGGACAGGCCCGAAACACTGAAGCTTTCTTT	CASSGQARNTEAFF
NA	TRBV19	TRBJ1-2	NA	TGTGCCAGTAGACACTATGGCTACACCTTC	CASRHYGYTF
TRBD1	TRBV9	TRBJ2-1	NA	TGTGCCAGCAGCGGGAGACAGGGGCCCCACAATGAGCAGTTCTTC	CASSGRQGPHNEQFF
NA	TRBV6-5	TRBJ1-1	NA	TGTGCCAGCAGTTACTCTCGGGGCACTGAAGCTTTCTTT	CASSYSRGTEAFF
TRBD2	TRBV9	TRBJ2-5	NA	TGTGCCAGCAGCCCGACTAGCGGGGGGGCGGGAGAGACCCAGTACTTC	CASSPTSGGAGETQYF
NA	TRBV11-2	TRBJ1-2	NA	TGTGCCAGCAGCCAGGGGTTCAACTATGGCTACACCTTC	CASSQGFNYGYTF
NA	TRBV5-1	TRBJ1-6	NA	TGCGCCAGCAGTTGGACCTATAATTCACCCCTCCACTTT	CASSWTYNSPLHF
TRBD2	TRBV10-1	TRBJ2-3	NA	TGCGCCAGCAGTGAGGTGCCAGCGGGGCTAACAGATACGCAGTATTTT	CASSEVPAGLTDTQYF
TRBD2	TRBV10-1	TRBJ2-5	NA	TGCGCCAGCAGTGAGACTAGCGGGGGAGAGACCCAGTACTTC	CASSETSGGETQYF
NA	TRBV9	TRBJ2-5	NA	TGTGCCAGCAGCGTAGCGGAGGGCTGGGGGGAGACCCAGTACTTC	CASSVAEGWGETQYF
TRBD2	TRBV30	TRBJ2-7	NA	TGTGCCTGGACTAGCGGGGGGTACGAGCAGTACTTC	CAWTSGGYEQYF
NA	TRBV6-5	TRBJ2-1	once	TGTGCCAGCAGTTACCTAGGCAATGAGCAGTTCTTC	CASSYLGNEQFF
TRBD1	TRBV27	TRBJ1-2	few	TGTGCCAGCAGGACAGGGGGCTATGGCTACACCTTC	CASRTGGYGYTF
TRBD2	TRBV19	TRBJ2-7	NA	TGTGCCAGTAGTTGGACTAGCGGGGACGAGCAGTACTTC	CASSWTSGDEQYF
NA	TRBV4-3	TRBJ1-1	NA	TGCGCCAGCAGCCAAGGGGGCAACACTGAAGCTTTCTTT	CASSQGGNTEAFF
NA	TRBV30	TRBJ1-5	NA	TGTGCCTGGAGTGTACTCCGGACAAATCAGCCCCAGCATTTT	CAWSVLRTNQPQHF
NA	TRBV27	TRBJ2-7	NA	TGTGCCAGCAGTTTAGGACTTTCCTACGAGCAGTACTTC	CASSLGLSYEQYF
TRBD2	TRBV9	TRBJ2-7	NA	TGTGCCAGCAGCGCTAGCGGGGGCGAGCAGTACTTC	CASSASGGEQYF
NA	TRBV20-1	TRBJ1-1	NA	TGCAGTGCTTTGAACACTGAAGCTTTCTTT	CSALNTEAFF
NA	TRBV30	TRBJ2-5	NA	TGTGCCTGGAGTGAGGAGACCCAGTACTTC	CAWSEETQYF
TRBD1	TRBV27	TRBJ2-1	NA	TGTGCCAGCAGTTTAAGGGGGCGCAATGAGCAGTTCTTC	CASSLRGRNEQFF
NA	TRBV19	TRBJ1-1	NA	TGTGCCAGTAGTATCACAGGGGAAGCTTTCTTT	CASSITGEAFF
NA	TRBV12-5	TRBJ2-1	NA	TGTGCTAGTGGTGTATCCCCGGGACGGTCCTACAATGAGCAGTTCTTC	CASGVSPGRSYNEQFF
NA	TRBV9	TRBJ1-6	NA	TGTGCCAGCAGCCCGGGGGGGAGCTCCTATAATTCACCCCTCCACTTT	CASSPGGSSYNSPLHF
NA	TRBV27	TRBJ1-1	NA	TGTGCCAGCAGTCTCGGACAGAACACTGAAGCTTTCTTT	CASSLGQNTEAFF
TRBD1	TRBV19	TRBJ2-7	NA	TGTGCCAGTAGTCAAACAGGGGCCTACGAGCAGTACTTC	CASSQTGAYEQYF
TRBD2	TRBV27	TRBJ2-7	NA	TGTGCCAGCAGTTGGACTAGCGGGGGCTACGAGCAGTACTTC	CASSWTSGGYEQYF
NA	TRBV6-1	TRBJ2-7	once	TGTGCCAGCAGTGAAGACAGGTGGGCGGACGAGCAGTACTTC	CASSEDRWADEQYF
TRBD1	TRBV4-2	TRBJ1-6	few	TGTGCCAGCAGACAGGGGAGAGATTCACCCCTCCACTTT	CASRQGRDSPLHF
TRBD1	TRBV4-1	TRBJ1-2	NA	TGCGCCAGCAGCCAAGACAGGGGGAACTATGGCTACACCTTC	CASSQDRGNYGYTF
NA	TRBV20-1	TRBJ1-2	NA	TGCAGTGCTGGGACATATGGCTACACCTTC	CSAGTYGYTF
NA	TRBV4-1	TRBJ2-7	NA	TGCGCCAGCAGCCAAGAAGCAGGGTTCTACGAGCAGTACTTC	CASSQEAGFYEQYF
TRBD1	TRBV27	TRBJ2-7	once	TGTGCCAGCAGTTGGGACAGGGGGTACGAGCAGTACTTC	CASSWDRGYEQYF
TRBD1	TRBV7-9	TRBJ1-2	NA	TGTGCCAGCAGCCCGAGACAGGGCCGACCCTATGGCTACACCTTC	CASSPRQGRPYGYTF
NA	TRBV6-5	TRBJ1-2	NA	TGTGCCAGCAGTTACTCGGGACATAACTATGGCTACACCTTC	CASSYSGHNYGYTF
TRBD1	TRBV27	TRBJ2-1	NA	TGTGCCAGCAGGGCTTCAGGGGGCTACAATGAGCAGTTCTTC	CASRASGGYNEQFF
TRBD1	TRBV27	TRBJ1-3	NA	TGTGCCAGCAGTTTGACAGGGGGCTCTGGAAACACCATATATTTT	CASSLTGGSGNTIYF
TRBD2	TRBV7-2	TRBJ2-1	once	TGTGCCAGCAGCCCTAGCGGGGGGGCCAATGAGCAGTTCTTC	CASSPSGGANEQFF
NA	TRBV6-4	TRBJ2-1	NA	TGTGCCACCTCATGGCCAAATACTCCTATCTCCTACAATGAGCAGTTCTTC	CATSWPNTPISYNEQFF
NA	TRBV19	TRBJ1-1	NA	TGTGCCAGTAGTATGAGCACTGAAGCTTTCTTT	CASSMSTEAFF
NA	TRBV4-3	TRBJ2-7	few	TGCGCCAGCAGCCAAGGGACAAACTCCTACGAGCAGTACTTC	CASSQGTNSYEQYF
TRBD1	TRBV6-5	TRBJ2-1	NA	TGTGCCAGCAGGACAGGGGGCAATGAGCAGTTCTTC	CASRTGGNEQFF
NA	TRBV7-9	TRBJ2-7	once	TGTGCCAGCAGCTTCTCGGGGGGCCGCTCCTACGAGCAGTACTTC	CASSFSGGRSYEQYF
NA	TRBV7-6	TRBJ2-1	once	TGTGCCAGCAGCTCTCCGGGACACTCCTACAATGAGCAGTTCTTC	CASSSPGHSYNEQFF
TRBD1	TRBV9	TRBJ1-5	NA	TGTGCCAGCAGCGGCAGGGGGAGCAATCAGCCCCAGCATTTT	CASSGRGSNQPQHF